These 22 T cell receptor beta chains came from one sample sequenced in a study of cytomegalovirus exposure and HLA in healthy donors. With 60 Vbeta and 13 Jbeta primers, the PCR was carried out. The method was immunoSEQ multiplex PCR; TCRdb's version includes in-frame clones alone and lacks a portion of them. The sample lists about 120,000 clones; 81% were seen once. Sequencing used PBMCs. The receptors derive from a woman in her 40s in good health and CMV-seronegative.

The chain uses TRBV11-2 and TRBJ2-7; 9 nucleotides match TRBD2. CDR1 is SGHAT and CDR2 is FQNNGV in the germline V gene. This CDR3 spans 14 amino acids. J lost 6 bases, V lost 5 bases, and 8 bases had no gene match. The CDR3 region is CASSLSGRLGEQYF. In nucleotides, the CDR3 is TGTGCCAGCAGCCTGAGCGGGAGGTTAGGCGAGCAGTACTTC.

The rearrangement uses TRBV5-1 and TRBJ2-7, with TRBD1 as a possible D gene (6 bases). The length of the CDR3 is 14 residues. Per germline, CDR1 SGHRS and CDR2 YFSETQ. The V gene lost 0 bases and the J gene lost 4 bases, with 11 bases spanning the gap. CDR3 nucleotides: TGCGCCAGCAGCTTGGTAGCAGGGGATTACGAGCAGTACTTC. Its protein product is CASSLVAGDYEQYF.

This clone occurred once. This chain uses TRBV7-3 with TRBJ2-1; D not certain. Trimming left V 5 bases short and J 0 bases short, with 5 bases between. This CDR3 is 13 amino acids long. Germline V lookup: CDR1 SGHTA, CDR2 FQGTGA. CDR3 protein: CASSASSYNEQFF. The CDR3 coding sequence is TGTGCCAGCAGCGCCAGCTCCTACAATGAGCAGTTCTTC.

The chain carries TRBV11-2 and TRBJ2-1; D unresolved. CDR3 size: 13 residues. V lost 5 bases to trimming and J lost 3 bases, with 8 bases between them. Germline CDR1 SGHAT, CDR2 FQNNGV. CDR3 DNA sequence: TGTGCCAGCAGCCACACAGACTACAATGAGCAGTTCTTC. Translation: CASSHTDYNEQFF. The full variable domain, rest sourced from reference TRBV11-2 and TRBJ2-1, is EAGVAQSPRYKIIEKRQSVAFWCNPISGHATLYWYQQILGQGPKLLIQFQNNGVVDDSQLPKDRFSAERLKGVDSTLKIQPAKLEDSAVYLCASSHTDYNEQFFGPGTRLTVL.

V and J are TRBV2 and TRBJ1-1; 7 nucleotides line up with TRBD1. Germline CDR1 is SNHLY and CDR2 is FYNNEI. The length of the CDR3 is 12 residues. V was pared by 4 bases and J by 7 bases, with 3 bases of the junction left unmatched. The CDR3 region is CASSGQGFEAFF. The CDR3 region has the DNA TGTGCCAGCAGTGGACAGGGCTTTGAAGCTTTCTTT.

The table lists this clone with a few counts. The rearrangement uses TRBV2 and TRBJ1-1; D possibly corresponds to TRBD1 (5 bases). The V gene's germline CDR1 is SNHLY and CDR2 FYNNEI. The CDR3 runs 16 residues. The V gene lost 4 bases and the J gene lost 5 bases, with 20 bases spanning the gap. In DNA form, the CDR3 reads TGTGCCAGCAGTGTTTACACGGGTCAGGGCGGTACTGAAGCTTTCTTT. Protein sequence: CASSVYTGQGGTEAFF.

Here the CDR3 reads CASSEPSPGTGSYEQYF. CDR3 DNA: TGTGCCAGCAGCGAACCCAGTCCCGGGACAGGGTCCTACGAGCAGTACTTC. The chain joins TRBV6-8 to TRBJ2-5; 9 bases align to TRBD1. The DNA end is more similar to TRBJ2-7, so the J call may be wrong. CDR1 and CDR2 from the germline V gene are MNHGY and SAAAGT. This CDR3 is 17 amino acids long.

This rearrangement joins TRBV6-1 to TRBJ2-5; D possibly corresponds to TRBD2 (6 bases). There are 14 residues in the CDR3. The V end was cut by 6 bases, the J end by 5 bases, with 16 bases between. Germline V gene data show CDR1 as MNHNS and CDR2 as SASEGT. CDR3 sequence: CASSRTNTGETQYF. The CDR3 DNA follows: TGTGCCAGCAGCAGGACTAACACCGGGGAGACCCAGTACTTC.

The chain combines TRBV5-1 with TRBJ2-7; D is undetermined. The CDR3 contains 14 residues. The germline V gene encodes CDR1 SGHRS and CDR2 YFSETQ. V lost 1 base and J 4 bases, leaving 12 bases between the germline ends. CDR3 DNA: TGCGCCAGCAGCTTGAGTGGCAGAATATACGAGCAGTACTTC. It specifies CASSLSGRIYEQYF. The variable domain in full, with the rest retrieved from reference TRBV5-1 and TRBJ2-7, is KAGVTQTPRYLIKTRGQQVTLSCSPISGHRSVSWYQQTPGQGLQFLFEYFSETQRNKGNFPGRFSGRQFSNSRSEMNVSTLELGDSALYLCASSLSGRIYEQYFGPGTRLTVT.

The chain has TRBV7-2 and TRBJ1-5; 7 bases are shared with TRBD1. The V and J ends lost 4 bases and 2 bases, in that order; junction bases with no gene match: 11. The germline CDR1 and CDR2 sequences are SGHTA and FQGNSA. There are 17 residues in the CDR3. The CDR3 DNA is TGTGCCAGCAGCTCAGTGGGGACAGTCTCGGGCAATCAGCCCCAGCATTTT. Translation gives CASSSVGTVSGNQPQHF.

The chain carries TRBV7-9 and TRBJ2-5; 7 nucleotides line up with TRBD2. Germline V gene sequence: CDR1 SEHNR, CDR2 FQNEAQ (reference sequence). The CDR3 runs to 15 residues. Trimming at V came to 5 bases and at J to 14 bases, leaving 20 bases not matched to a gene. For the CDR3, the DNA is TGTGCCAGCAGCATCTCTCCGGGGACTATCAGCCCTATTTACTTC. Its protein product is CASSISPGTISPIYF. Full variable domain (remainder filled in from reference TRBV7-9 and TRBJ2-5): DTGVSQNPRHKITKRGQNVTFRCDPISEHNRLYWYRQTLGQGPEFLTYFQNEAQLEKSRLLSDRFSAERPKGSFSTLEIQRTEQGDSAMYLCASSISPGTISPIYFGPGTRLLVL.

This clone is a singleton in its sample. The chain couples TRBV14 to TRBJ2-1, with TRBD2 matching 12 bases. Germline V gene data show CDR1 as SGHDN and CDR2 as FVKESK. The CDR3 spans 18 residues. V was clipped by 4 bases and J by 0 bases; unmatched bases: 7. CDR3 residues: CASSPGLAGPSSYNEQFF. The CDR3 nucleotides read TGTGCCAGCAGCCCGGGACTAGCGGGCCCGAGCTCCTACAATGAGCAGTTCTTC.

This clone has a single count. The J gene is TRBJ2-1, the V gene TRBV28, with TRBD1 matching 8 bases. Germline-derived CDR1 and CDR2 are MDHEN and SYDVKM. The junction had 5 bases not matched to a gene; V was cut back by 3 bases and J by 10 bases. The CDR3 runs 13 residues. CDR3 nucleotides: TGTGCCAGCAGTTTCGACAGGGGTCGGGAGCAGTTCTTC. Protein product: CASSFDRGREQFF.

Only one count was recorded for this clone. The chain joins TRBV19 to TRBJ1-1, with a weak D call TRBD1 (6 bases). The germline CDR1 and CDR2 sequences are LNHDA and SQIVND (reference sequence). CDR3 length equals 15 residues. The ends were cut back, 5 bases at V and 2 bases at J, with 15 bases in the middle. The CDR3 DNA is TGTGCCAGTAGTGCCCCCGGGACAAAAAACACTGAAGCTTTCTTT. Protein product: CASSAPGTKNTEAFF.

The rearrangement joins TRBV2 to TRBJ2-3; 9 positions match TRBD1. V shed 10 bases, J shed 1 base, and the junction held 6 bases outside the gene matches. The CDR3 is 14 residues long. Per the germline V gene, CDR1 is SNHLY and CDR2 is FYNNEI. The CDR3 DNA is TGTGCCACGAAGACAGGGGGTGGCACAGATACGCAGTATTTT. It codes for CATKTGGGTDTQYF.

V is TRBV4-2 and J is TRBJ2-1; the match to TRBD1 covers 7 bases. The CDR3 is made up of 15 amino acids. Germline CDR1 reads LGHNA; CDR2 reads YNFKEQ. Trimming took 0 bases from V and 10 from J; bases not matched to a gene: 9. For the CDR3, the DNA is TGTGCCAGCAGCCAAGATCCGTTGGGCAGGGGGGAGCAGTTCTTC. It is translated as CASSQDPLGRGEQFF.

This rearrangement joins TRBV7-2 to TRBJ2-5; tentatively, D is TRBD2 (6 bases). This CDR3 is 11 amino acids long. V was pared by 11 bases and J by 5 bases, with 12 bases between. Germline V gives CDR1 SGHTA, CDR2 FQGNSA. The CDR3 reads CASSRGETQYF. The DNA for the CDR3 is TGTGCCTCCAGCCGGGGGGAGACCCAGTACTTC.

The J gene is TRBJ2-3, the V gene TRBV7-3; D is unclear. V lost 4 bases and J lost 0, with 11 bases in between. Looked up from germline, CDR1 is SGHTA and CDR2 is FQGTGA. This CDR3 spans 15 amino acids. DNA of the CDR3: TGTGCCAGCAGCTCTCGAGCCGGGAGCACAGATACGCAGTATTTT. Translating it yields CASSSRAGSTDTQYF.

V usage is TRBV7-3 and J usage is TRBJ1-1, with TRBD1 matching over 7 bases. The CDR3 loop spans 16 amino acids. Germline CDR1 is SGHTA and CDR2 is FQGTGA. V shed 5 bases and J 4 bases; nucleotides not matched to a gene: 13. CDR3 DNA: TGTGCCAGCAGCCCCTTGTTACGACAGGGCGTCACTGAAGCTTTCTTT. Translating it yields CASSPLLRQGVTEAFF.

The V gene is TRBV27, the J gene TRBJ1-1; D is undetermined. CDR1 and CDR2 from the germline V gene are MNHEY and SMNVEV (reference sequence). V lost 8 bases to trimming and J lost 0 bases, with 10 bases between them. CDR3 size: 13 residues. This CDR3 is CASALGVNTEAFF. In DNA, the CDR3 is TGTGCCAGCGCCTTGGGCGTGAACACTGAAGCTTTCTTT.

This sequence joins TRBV2 and TRBJ1-1, with TRBD1 identical over 7 bases. Germline CDR1 and CDR2: SNHLY and FYNNEI. Trimming removed 6 bases from V and 9 bases from J; junction bases left unmatched: 16. CDR3 length: 15 residues. In DNA, the CDR3 is TGTGCCAGCAGGCGGGACGGGACAGCTAACCTCAAAGCTTTCTTT. This sequence encodes CASRRDGTANLKAFF.

In this sample, this clone turned up once. V usage is TRBV9 and J usage is TRBJ1-1, with 12 bases identical to TRBD1. This CDR3 has 16 amino acids. V gave up 6 bases and J gave up 3 bases; unmatched junction bases: 9. CDR1 SGDLS and CDR2 YYNGEE come from the germline V gene. CDR3 DNA sequence: TGTGCCAGCATGGGAGGGACAGGGGGCACTGACACTGAAGCTTTCTTT. Protein: CASMGGTGGTDTEAFF.